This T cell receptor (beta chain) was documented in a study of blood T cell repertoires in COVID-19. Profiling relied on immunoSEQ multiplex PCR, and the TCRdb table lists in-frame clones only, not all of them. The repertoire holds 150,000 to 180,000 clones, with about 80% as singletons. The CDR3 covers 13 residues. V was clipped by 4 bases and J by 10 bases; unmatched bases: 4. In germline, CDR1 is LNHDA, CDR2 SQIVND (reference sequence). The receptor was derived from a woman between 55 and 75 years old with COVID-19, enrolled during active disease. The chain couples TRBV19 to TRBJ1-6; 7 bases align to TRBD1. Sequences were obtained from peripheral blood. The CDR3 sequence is CASSTTGDSPLHF. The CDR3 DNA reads TGTGCCAGTAGTACTACAGGGGACTCACCCCTCCACTTT.